This paragraph covers one T cell receptor beta chain sequence. These data originate in a study of blood T cell repertoires in COVID-19. Whole-study context: Some COVID-19 samples were acute and others convalescent; all came from the United States, Italy and Spain. PBMCs, B-cell-depleted T cells, or T cells provided the cDNA or gDNA that made up the material.

In germline, CDR1 is SNHLY, CDR2 FYNNEI. Trimming shortened V by 8 bases and J by 3 bases, and 13 bases separated the two germline ends. CDR3 length: 13 amino acids. Assay: immunoSEQ multiplex PCR; the TCRdb copy retains only in-frame clones and omits some. The data hold some 110,000 clones, with approximately 82% observed a single time. Sequencing used peripheral blood. V gene TRBV2 combines with J gene TRBJ1-1; D is uncertain. This receptor was obtained from a man aged 25 to 45 with acute or convalescent COVID-19. CDR3 DNA sequence: TGTGCCAGCTCTCAGGCTCCCCACACTGAAGCTTTCTTT. It encodes CASSQAPHTEAFF.